The next 30 T cell receptor beta chains were all read from a single sample in a study of cytomegalovirus exposure and HLA in healthy donors (dated by TCRdb to 2017 to 2019). Receptor libraries were prepared by the immunoSEQ multiplex PCR assay. Sourced from immuneACCESS, this table was stored by TCRdb with only in-frame sequences that have V and J called. A share of the clones is absent; for the studies checked, an unresolved V gene accounts for under half, and the remainder has no known explanation. This sample lists about 140,000 clones; approximately 89% were detected once. The ten largest make up 0.69% of the sample. What was sequenced was PBMCs. Receptor source: a man in his late teens or twenties in good health and CMV-seronegative.

The chain recombines TRBV9 with TRBJ2-1, with TRBD2 as a possible D gene (5 bases). V was trimmed by 0 bases and J by 8 bases, leaving 9 bases between them. This CDR3 is 13 amino acids long. In germline, CDR1 is SGDLS, CDR2 YYNGEE. The CDR3 nucleotides are TGTGCCAGCAGCGTAGTGGGGAGTGATGAGCAGTTCTTC. It encodes CASSVVGSDEQFF.

The chain couples TRBV30 to TRBJ2-7; TRBD1 agrees at 7 bases. The CDR3 is made up of 13 amino acids. Germline CDR1 reads GTSNPN; CDR2 reads SVGIG (reference sequence). DNA of the CDR3: TGTGCCTGGAGCCCTCTTACCCGGGACAGCGTCCTCGTC. Amino acids: CAWSPLTRDSVLV.

The CDR3 region has the DNA TGTGCCAGCAGCGTTGACAGGGACTATGGCTACACCTTC. Translating gives CASSVDRDYGYTF. V and J are TRBV9 and TRBJ1-2; 7 nucleotides agree with TRBD1. CDR1 is SGDLS, CDR2 YYNGEE, per germline. The J segment lost 3 bases and the V segment lost 2 bases, leaving 1 base of the junction unmatched. This CDR3 is built from 13 residues. Supplemented by reference TRBV9 and TRBJ1-2, the full variable domain reads DSGVTQTPKHLITATGQRVTLRCSPRSGDLSVYWYQQSLDQGLQFLIQYYNGEERAKGNILERFSAQQFPDLHSELNLSSLELGDSALYFCASSVDRDYGYTFGSGTRLTVV.

This chain links TRBV6-6 with TRBJ2-3; D possibly corresponds to TRBD1 (5 bases). V was shortened by 8 bases and J by 3 bases, with 12 bases between the two germline ends. Germline CDR1 is MNHNY and CDR2 is SVGAGI (reference sequence). The length of the CDR3 is 13 residues. The CDR3 nucleotides are TGTGCCAGCGGGGCGCCAGGGACAGATACGCAGTATTTT. Amino acid sequence: CASGAPGTDTQYF.

This clone was counted a few times. The chain couples TRBV6-6 to TRBJ1-2; 7 bases are a match to TRBD1. The V gene end was trimmed by 7 bases and the J gene end by 2 bases; junction bases not matched to a gene: 7. Germline CDR1 MNHNY, CDR2 SVGAGI (reference sequence). This CDR3 has 14 residues. CDR3 DNA: TGTGCCAGCACTTATGGACAGGCCAACTATGGCTACACCTTC. Protein sequence: CASTYGQANYGYTF.

This clone appeared once. The V call is TRBV2, the J call TRBJ2-7, with 7 bases matching TRBD2. CDR3 size: 12 residues. CDR1 and CDR2 (germline): SNHLY, FYNNEI. The ends lost 6 bases at V and 6 bases at J; junction bases unmatched: 5. The CDR3, as DNA: TGTGCCAGCAGCGTTACTAGCGTCGAGCAGTACGTC. As protein: CASSVTSVEQYV.

The V gene is TRBV2, the J gene TRBJ2-3, with TRBD2 matching over 8 bases. The CDR3 spans 16 residues. The J segment lost 2 bases and the V segment lost 8 bases, leaving 12 bases of the junction unmatched. CDR1 is SNHLY and CDR2 is FYNNEI in the germline V gene. The CDR3 region has the DNA TGTGCCAGCGGCCGATATAGCGGGGAGATCACAGATACGCAGTATTTT. It specifies CASGRYSGEITDTQYF.

The chain uses TRBV13 and TRBJ2-5, with D maybe TRBD1 (6 bases). V was trimmed by 0 bases and J by 5 bases, leaving 13 bases between them. CDR3 length: 15 amino acids. Looked up from germline, CDR1 is PRHDT and CDR2 is FYEKMQ (reference sequence). This CDR3 reads CASSLGNRVRETQYF. In DNA, the CDR3 is TGTGCCAGCAGCTTAGGGAACAGGGTTAGGGAGACCCAGTACTTC.

This clone was recorded once. This chain joins TRBV5-6 and TRBJ2-7; possibly TRBD2 for D (5 bases). The CDR3 totals 16 residues. Germline values: CDR1 SGHDT, CDR2 YYEEEE. V lost 5 bases to trimming and J lost 3 bases, with 21 bases between them. The CDR3 region has the DNA TGTGCCAGCAGTTTCCCCGCCGCGGGCCCGGACTACGAGCAGTACGTC. This codes for CASSFPAAGPDYEQYV.

This clone was seen only a few times. This chain uses TRBV28 with TRBJ1-6; D is possibly TRBD1 (6 bases). The V end was cut by 6 bases, the J end by 8 bases, with 14 bases between. From germline, CDR1 is MDHEN and CDR2 SYDVKM. The CDR3 consists of 14 residues. For the CDR3, the DNA is TGTGCCAGCAGCCCCTCAACAGGGTATTCACCCCTCCACTTT. It is translated as CASSPSTGYSPLHF.

This rearrangement joins TRBV21-1 to TRBJ2-5; the table calls TRBD1, which could not be checked here. TRBV21-1 is described as a pseudogene. The CDR3 covers 17 residues. CDR3 in DNA: TGTGCCAGCAGCAAAGTTCAGACAGGAGACATACAAGAGACCCAGTACTTC. It specifies CASSKVQTGDIQETQYF.

The chain has TRBV12-5 and TRBJ2-7, with 7 bases fitting TRBD1. The CDR3 is 12 residues long. CDR1 and CDR2 (germline): LGHNT, FRNRAP. V was pared by 8 bases and J by 6 bases, with 7 bases of the junction left unmatched. The chain's CDR3 is CASSVGGREQYV. The CDR3 region has the DNA TGTGCTAGTAGTGTAGGGGGCCGCGAGCAGTACGTC.

As concerns this clone: One end of the junction varies from germline; a read error may be responsible. This chain uses TRBV6-1 with TRBJ1-2; weak D call: TRBD1 (6 bases). The CDR3 length is 13 residues. Germline V gene lookup returns CDR1 MNHNS and CDR2 SASEGT. As DNA, the CDR3 is TGTGCCAGCAGCGAGACAGGAAACTTTGGCTACACCTTC. It is translated as CASSETGNFGYTF.

The chain uses TRBV7-8 and TRBJ2-5, with 8 nucleotides matching TRBD1. Germline-derived CDR1 and CDR2 are SGHVS and FQNEAQ. V shed 4 bases, J shed 4 bases, and the junction held 5 bases outside the gene matches. This CDR3 has 14 residues. The CDR3 nucleotides are TGTGCCAGCAGCTCTCGGACAGGGCGAGAGACCCAGTACTTC. It is translated as CASSSRTGRETQYF.

This rearrangement joins TRBV28 to TRBJ2-7; D unclear. CDR1 and CDR2 from the germline V gene are MDHEN and SYDVKM. CDR3 length equals 13 residues. V lost 8 bases and J 2 bases, leaving 13 bases between the germline ends. CDR3: CASAGLPPYEQYV. Written as DNA, the CDR3 is TGTGCCAGCGCAGGCCTACCTCCCTACGAGCAGTACGTC.

The chain has TRBV15 and TRBJ1-3; no firm D call. Trimming pared 0 bases from V and 0 bases from J, leaving 15 bases between. This CDR3 spans 18 amino acids. Germline loops: CDR1 LNHNV, CDR2 YYDKDF (reference sequence). The CDR3 DNA is TGTGCCACCAGCAGAGATCGGGTGGTCCTGAGCTCTGGAAACACCATATATTTT. It encodes CATSRDRVVLSSGNTIYF.

The chain links TRBV6-5 to TRBJ2-1; no definite D call. CDR3 size: 14 residues. CDR1 and CDR2 from the germline V gene are MNHEY and SVGAGI. V lost 0 bases, J lost 8 bases, and 11 bases lay in between. The CDR3 protein is CASSYSSDTDEQFF. In nucleotides, the CDR3 is TGTGCCAGCAGTTACTCGTCAGACACGGATGAGCAGTTCTTC.

The chain links TRBV15 to TRBJ1-2; 8 bases are shared with TRBD1. CDR1 and CDR2 from the germline V gene are LNHNV and YYDKDF (reference sequence). Trimming at V came to 1 base and at J to 6 bases, leaving 10 bases not matched to a gene. The CDR3 spans 16 residues. The CDR3 is CATSRAPGQEPNGYTF. DNA for the CDR3: TGTGCCACCAGCAGAGCCCCGGGACAGGAGCCGAATGGCTACACCTTC.

The rearrangement uses TRBV4-3 and TRBJ2-3; D remains ambiguous. V was pared by 0 bases and J by 4 bases, with 14 bases between. Per germline, CDR1 LGHNA and CDR2 YSLEER. The CDR3 totals 16 residues. The CDR3 here is CASSQDPHPTPDTQYF. The DNA for the CDR3 is TGCGCCAGCAGCCAAGATCCGCACCCTACGCCAGATACGCAGTATTTT.

The V and J genes are TRBV11-3 and TRBJ2-5; D is perhaps TRBD2 (6 bases). CDR1 SGHNT and CDR2 YENEEA come from the germline V gene. The CDR3 is made up of 14 amino acids. The V end was cut by 4 bases, the J end by 2 bases, with 11 bases between. CDR3 DNA: TGTGCCAGCAGCTCCCATAGCGGACAAGAGACCCAGTACTTC. This gives the protein CASSSHSGQETQYF.

The chain joins TRBV30 to TRBJ1-6; D may be TRBD1 (5 bases). This CDR3 contains 16 residues. The germline V and J ends were trimmed by 1 base and 9 bases, with 19 bases remaining between them. Germline V gene lookup returns CDR1 GTSNPN and CDR2 SVGIG (reference sequence). CDR3 DNA sequence: TGTGCCTGGAGTGCGGACCCCGGGGGGTTCGGTTCACCCCTCCACTTT. It specifies CAWSADPGGFGSPLHF.

The chain combines TRBV6-5 with TRBJ1-2, with 8 bases aligning to TRBD1. CDR1 MNHEY and CDR2 SVGAGI come from the germline V gene. Trimming took 5 bases from V and 8 from J; bases not matched to a gene: 4. This CDR3 is 12 amino acids long. DNA for the CDR3: TGTGCCAGCAGTCCCGACAGGGGAGGCTACACCTTC. Translated, it gives CASSPDRGGYTF.

The V gene is TRBV27, the J gene TRBJ2-3; the D gene is possibly TRBD2 (6 bases). V was shortened by 1 base and J by 4 bases, with 6 bases between the two germline ends. CDR1 MNHEY and CDR2 SMNVEV come from the germline V gene (reference sequence). The CDR3 is 13 residues long. CDR3 region: CASSLWGADTQYF. The CDR3 DNA reads TGTGCCAGCAGTTTATGGGGGGCAGATACGCAGTATTTT.

Written as DNA, the CDR3 is TGCGCCAGCAGTCAACACGACGGCCACTACGAGCAGTACGTC. Translating it yields CASSQHDGHYEQYV. The J gene is TRBJ2-7, the V gene TRBV23-1; D is undetermined. TRBV23-1 falls under the ORF class, with uncertain function. Trimming stripped 2 bases from V and 3 bases from J, with 11 bases between. The CDR3 is 14 residues long.

The chain couples TRBV4-1 to TRBJ1-5; D unclear. The CDR3 spans 14 residues. CDR1 and CDR2 from the germline V gene are MGHRA and YSYEKL. V lost 8 bases to trimming and J lost 5 bases, with 16 bases between them. The CDR3 here is CASSRPRGDQPQHF. As DNA, the CDR3 is TGCGCCAGCTCCCGCCCCAGAGGCGATCAGCCCCAGCATTTT.

This rearrangement joins TRBV28 to TRBJ2-4, with TRBD2 matching over 14 bases. The CDR3 has 18 residues. With 3 bases clipped from V and 7 bases from J, the junction kept 11 bases outside the gene matches. The germline CDR1 and CDR2 sequences are MDHEN and SYDVKM. The CDR3 DNA reads as TGTGCCAGCAGTTTCAGACTAGCGGGGGGGCCGGCTCGTAACATTCAGTACTTC. It encodes CASSFRLAGGPARNIQYF.

This chain connects TRBV18 to TRBJ2-7, with D tentatively TRBD2 (6 bases). CDR3 length equals 15 residues. V dropped 5 bases and J dropped 2 bases, with 16 bases sitting between them. Germline V gives CDR1 KGHSH, CDR2 LQKENI. In nucleotides, the CDR3 is TGTGCCAGCTCATGGAGTCGGGACTCGCCCTACGAGCAGTACGTC. Its protein product is CASSWSRDSPYEQYV.

The rearrangement joins TRBV11-2 to TRBJ1-1; weak D call: TRBD1 (6 bases). Germline V gives CDR1 SGHAT, CDR2 FQNNGV. Trimming cost V 5 bases and J 0 bases, with 13 bases left between them. This CDR3 spans 15 amino acids. The DNA for the CDR3 is TGTGCCAGCAGCATTGGGGGCACCATGAACACTGAAGCTTTCTTT. Its translation: CASSIGGTMNTEAFF.

The chain joins TRBV6-4 to TRBJ2-3; 9 bases are a match to TRBD2. V lost 6 bases, J lost 0 bases, and 7 bases stayed unmatched. The CDR3 has 16 amino acids. CDR1 and CDR2 (germline): MRHNA, SNTAGT. CDR3 amino acids: CASSLTSGGSTDTQYF. CDR3 coding DNA: TGTGCCAGCAGCCTCACGAGCGGGGGGAGCACAGATACGCAGTATTTT.

This chain joins TRBV5-1 and TRBJ2-7; D may be TRBD2 (5 bases). This CDR3 contains 14 residues. The germline gives CDR1 SGHRS, CDR2 YFSETQ. The V end lost 4 bases, the J end lost 5 bases, and 16 bases lay between the germline ends. The CDR3 bases are TGCGCCAGCAGCCCAGAGGGCGCGGTGAACGAGCAGTACTTC. Protein product: CASSPEGAVNEQYF.